The 7 T cell receptor beta chains presented below share a single source sample, sequenced in a study of blood T cell repertoires in COVID-19. Profiled with immunoSEQ multiplex PCR; TCRdb holds only in-frame clones, not every one. The sample contains roughly 200,000 clones, around three quarters of which appear only once. The sample was peripheral blood. Receptors originate from a woman in her 70s with acute or convalescent COVID-19.

V is TRBV28 and J is TRBJ1-5; 8 bases match TRBD1. The V gene's germline CDR1 is MDHEN and CDR2 SYDVKM. This CDR3 spans 15 amino acids. V shed 5 bases and J 1 base; nucleotides not matched to a gene: 4. As DNA, the CDR3 is TGTGCCAGCAGTACAGGGGGGGGAAGCAATCAGCCCCAGCATTTT. Translation: CASSTGGGSNQPQHF.

V and J are TRBV19 and TRBJ1-5; tentative D call: TRBD1 (5 bases). The V gene lost 6 bases and the J gene lost 7 bases, with 19 bases spanning the gap. CDR3 length: 15 residues. Per the germline V gene, CDR1 is LNHDA and CDR2 is SQIVND (reference sequence). The CDR3 DNA sequence: TGTGCCAGTAGAAGAAGAGTACAGGCGGAGCAGCCCCAGCATTTT. Its translation is CASRRRVQAEQPQHF.

The chain is built from TRBV5-1 and TRBJ2-6; TRBD2 agrees at 8 bases. The CDR3 contains 16 residues. Unmatched junction bases numbered 2, after V lost 0 bases and J lost 3 bases. CDR1 and CDR2 (germline): SGHRS, YFSETQ. The CDR3 loop is CASSLAGGHGANVLTF. CDR3 bases: TGCGCCAGCAGCTTGGCGGGAGGGCATGGGGCCAACGTCCTGACTTTC.

This chain uses TRBV19 with TRBJ2-7; the match to TRBD1 covers 7 bases. The V segment lost 6 bases and the J segment 3 bases; nucleotides outside the gene matches: 8. The CDR3 consists of 14 residues. Germline V gives CDR1 LNHDA, CDR2 SQIVND (reference sequence). In DNA form, the CDR3 reads TGTGCCAGTAGCCCGACAGGGTTGGGCTACGAGCAGTACTTC. This sequence encodes CASSPTGLGYEQYF.

The chain recombines TRBV5-1 with TRBJ2-7, with unresolved D. CDR1 and CDR2 from the germline V gene are SGHRS and YFSETQ. The CDR3 is made up of 13 amino acids. The V end lost 3 bases, the J end lost 0 bases, and 7 bases lay between the germline ends. In nucleotides, the CDR3 is TGCGCCAGCAGCTACACCCGCTCCTACGAGCAGTACTTC. Amino acid sequence: CASSYTRSYEQYF.

The V call is TRBV5-6, the J call TRBJ2-1; perhaps TRBD1 as D (5 bases). V was pared by 4 bases and J by 9 bases, with 14 bases between. CDR1 SGHDT and CDR2 YYEEEE come from the germline V gene. The CDR3 is 13 residues long. CDR3 sequence reads: CASSLGAAGEQFF. The CDR3 coding sequence is TGTGCCAGCAGCCTTGGGGCCGCCGGTGAGCAGTTCTTC.

V and J are TRBV28 and TRBJ2-3; 7 bases align to TRBD2. The CDR3 totals 17 residues. The V gene's germline CDR1 is MDHEN and CDR2 SYDVKM. V lost 2 bases to trimming and J lost 4 bases; unmatched junction nucleotides: 12. CDR3 bases: TGTGCCAGCAGTTTAGGAGGGGCGGGAGTTGTCGCAGATACGCAGTATTTT. Translation: CASSLGGAGVVADTQYF.